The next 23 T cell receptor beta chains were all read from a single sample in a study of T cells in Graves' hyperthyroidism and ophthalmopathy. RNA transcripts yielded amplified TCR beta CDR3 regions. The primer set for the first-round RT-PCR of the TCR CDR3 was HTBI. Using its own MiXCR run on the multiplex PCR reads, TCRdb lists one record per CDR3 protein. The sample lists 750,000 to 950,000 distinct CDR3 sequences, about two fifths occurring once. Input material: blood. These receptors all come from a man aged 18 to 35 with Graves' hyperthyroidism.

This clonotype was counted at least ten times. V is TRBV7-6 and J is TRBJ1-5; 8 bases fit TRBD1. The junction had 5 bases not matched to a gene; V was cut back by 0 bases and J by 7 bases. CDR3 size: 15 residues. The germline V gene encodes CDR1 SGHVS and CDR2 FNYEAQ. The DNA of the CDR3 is TGTGCCAGCAGCTTAGCACAGGGGGGGAGGCAGCCCCAGCATTTT. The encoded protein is CASSLAQGGRQPQHF.

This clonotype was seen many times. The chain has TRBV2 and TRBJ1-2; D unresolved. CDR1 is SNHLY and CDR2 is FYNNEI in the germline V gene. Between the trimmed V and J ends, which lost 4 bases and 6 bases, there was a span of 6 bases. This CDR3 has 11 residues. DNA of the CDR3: TGTGCCAGCAGTGTCCCAAATGGCTACACCTTC. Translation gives CASSVPNGYTF.

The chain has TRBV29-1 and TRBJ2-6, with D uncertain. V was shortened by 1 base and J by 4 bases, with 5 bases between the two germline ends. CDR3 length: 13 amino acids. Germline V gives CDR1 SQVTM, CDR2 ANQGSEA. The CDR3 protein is CSVEAEGANVLTF. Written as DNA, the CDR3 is TGCAGCGTTGAAGCCGAAGGGGCCAACGTCCTGACTTTC.

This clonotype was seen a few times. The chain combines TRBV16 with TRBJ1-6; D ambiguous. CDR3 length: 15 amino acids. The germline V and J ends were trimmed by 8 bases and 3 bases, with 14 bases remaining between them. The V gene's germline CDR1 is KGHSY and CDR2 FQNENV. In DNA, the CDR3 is TGTGCCAGCCGCCCAGAGAAAGGCTATAATTCACCCCTCCACTTT. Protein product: CASRPEKGYNSPLHF.

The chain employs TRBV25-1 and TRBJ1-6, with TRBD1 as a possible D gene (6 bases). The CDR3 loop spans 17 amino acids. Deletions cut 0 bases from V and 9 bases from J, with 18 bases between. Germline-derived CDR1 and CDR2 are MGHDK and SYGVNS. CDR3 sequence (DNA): TGTGCCAGCAGTGAATATTTCGGGGGCAGAGGTAGTTCACCCCTCCACTTT. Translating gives CASSEYFGGRGSSPLHF.

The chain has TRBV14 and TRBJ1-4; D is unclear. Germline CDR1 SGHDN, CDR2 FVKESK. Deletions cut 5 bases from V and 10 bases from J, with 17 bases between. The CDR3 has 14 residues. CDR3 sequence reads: CASSNRSPEGKLFF. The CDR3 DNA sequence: TGTGCCAGCAGCAACCGGAGCCCGGAAGGAAAACTGTTTTTT.

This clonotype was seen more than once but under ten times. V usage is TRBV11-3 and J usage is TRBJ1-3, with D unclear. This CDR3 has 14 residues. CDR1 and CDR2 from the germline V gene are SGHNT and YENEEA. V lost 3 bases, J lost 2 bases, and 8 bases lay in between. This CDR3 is CASSFANAGNTIYF. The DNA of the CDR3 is TGTGCCAGCAGCTTTGCCAACGCTGGAAACACCATATATTTT. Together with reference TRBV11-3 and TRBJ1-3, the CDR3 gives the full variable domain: EAGVVQSPRYKIIEKKQPVAFWCNPISGHNTLYWYLQNLGQGPELLIRYENEEAVDDSQLPKDRFSAERLKGVDSTLKIQPAELGDSAVYLCASSFANAGNTIYFGEGSWLTVV.

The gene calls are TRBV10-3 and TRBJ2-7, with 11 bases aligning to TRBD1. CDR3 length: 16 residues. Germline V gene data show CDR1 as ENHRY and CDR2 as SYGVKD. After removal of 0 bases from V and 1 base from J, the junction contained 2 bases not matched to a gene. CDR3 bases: TGTGCCATCAGTGAGTCAAGGGACAGGGGGTCCTACGAGCAGTACTTC. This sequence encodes CAISESRDRGSYEQYF.

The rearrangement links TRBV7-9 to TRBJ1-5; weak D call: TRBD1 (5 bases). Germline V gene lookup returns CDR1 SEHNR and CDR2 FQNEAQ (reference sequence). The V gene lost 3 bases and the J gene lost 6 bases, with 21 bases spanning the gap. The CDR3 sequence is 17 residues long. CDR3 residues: CASSLWGWLQVGQPQHF. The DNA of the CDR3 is TGTGCCAGCAGCTTGTGGGGCTGGCTACAAGTGGGTCAGCCCCAGCATTTT. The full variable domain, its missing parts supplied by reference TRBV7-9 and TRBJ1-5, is DTGVSQNPRHKITKRGQNVTFRCDPISEHNRLYWYRQTLGQGPEFLTYFQNEAQLEKSRLLSDRFSAERPKGSFSTLEIQRTEQGDSAMYLCASSLWGWLQVGQPQHFGDGTRLSIL.

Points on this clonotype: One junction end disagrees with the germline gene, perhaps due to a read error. In DNA form, the CDR3 reads TGTGCCTGCAGTGCCGCCCACCCGACCCAGTACTTC. Translating gives CACSAAHPTQYF. The chain carries TRBV25-1 and TRBJ2-5, with D uncertain. CDR3 size: 12 residues. Germline V gene sequence: CDR1 MGHDK, CDR2 SYGVNS.

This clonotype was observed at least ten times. The CDR3 region is CATRTEMNTEAFF. The CDR3 DNA is TGTGCCACCAGGACAGAGATGAACACTGAAGCTTTCTTT. The chain joins TRBV24-1 to TRBJ1-1; the D gene is possibly TRBD1 (5 bases). Trimming left V 7 bases short and J 0 bases short, with 8 bases between. Germline values: CDR1 KGHDR, CDR2 SFDVKD. The CDR3 totals 13 residues.

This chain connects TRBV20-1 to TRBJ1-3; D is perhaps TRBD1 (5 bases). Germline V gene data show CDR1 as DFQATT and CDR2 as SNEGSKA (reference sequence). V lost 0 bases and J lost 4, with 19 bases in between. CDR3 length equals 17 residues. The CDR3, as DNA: TGCAGTGCTAGAGACACCGTACGGGGGGGGTTAGGAAACACCATATATTTT. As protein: CSARDTVRGGLGNTIYF.

The CDR3 DNA is TGTGCCAGCTCACCAGGGGGGTCCGACTACGAGCAGTACTTC. It is translated as CASSPGGSDYEQYF. The chain joins TRBV6-5 to TRBJ2-7; D might be TRBD1 (7 bases). The length of the CDR3 is 14 residues. From germline, CDR1 is MNHEY and CDR2 SVGAGI. Trimming shortened V by 8 bases and J by 3 bases, and 17 bases separated the two germline ends.

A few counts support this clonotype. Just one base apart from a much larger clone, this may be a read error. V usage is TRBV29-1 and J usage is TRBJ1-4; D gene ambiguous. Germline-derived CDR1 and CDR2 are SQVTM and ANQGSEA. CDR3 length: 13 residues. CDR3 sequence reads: CCTTGKSNGKLFF. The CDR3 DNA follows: TGCTGCACGACCGGAAAATCAAATGGAAAACTGTTTTTT.

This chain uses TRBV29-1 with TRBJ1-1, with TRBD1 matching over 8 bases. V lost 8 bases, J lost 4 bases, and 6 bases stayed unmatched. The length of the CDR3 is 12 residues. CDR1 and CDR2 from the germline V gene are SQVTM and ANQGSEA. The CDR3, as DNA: TGCAGCTTGGGAGGACAGGGCACTGAAGCTTTCTTT. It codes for CSLGGQGTEAFF.

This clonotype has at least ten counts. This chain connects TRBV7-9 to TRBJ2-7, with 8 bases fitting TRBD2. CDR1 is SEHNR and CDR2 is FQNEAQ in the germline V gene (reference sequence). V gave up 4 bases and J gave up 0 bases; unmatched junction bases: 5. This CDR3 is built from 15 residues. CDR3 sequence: CASSSTAGASYEQYF. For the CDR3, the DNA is TGTGCCAGCAGCTCTACAGCGGGAGCCTCCTACGAGCAGTACTTC.

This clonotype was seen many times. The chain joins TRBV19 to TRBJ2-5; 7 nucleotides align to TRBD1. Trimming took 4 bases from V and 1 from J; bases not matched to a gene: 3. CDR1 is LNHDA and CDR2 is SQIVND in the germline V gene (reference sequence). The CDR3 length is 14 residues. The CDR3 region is CASSTGQVQETQYF. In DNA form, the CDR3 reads TGTGCCAGTAGTACCGGACAGGTCCAAGAGACCCAGTACTTC.

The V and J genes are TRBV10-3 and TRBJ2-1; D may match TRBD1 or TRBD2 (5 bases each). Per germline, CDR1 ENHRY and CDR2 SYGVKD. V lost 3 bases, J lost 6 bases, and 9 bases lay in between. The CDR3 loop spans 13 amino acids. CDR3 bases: TGTGCCATCAGTGACAGGGAGCCCAATGAGCAGTTCTTC. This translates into CAISDREPNEQFF.

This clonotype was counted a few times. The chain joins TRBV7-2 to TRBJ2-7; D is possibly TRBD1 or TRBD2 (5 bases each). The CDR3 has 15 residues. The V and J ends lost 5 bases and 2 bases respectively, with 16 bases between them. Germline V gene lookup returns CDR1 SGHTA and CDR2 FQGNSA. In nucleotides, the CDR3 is TGTGCCAGCAGCCAAGTAGTCGGGACCCCCTACGAGCAGTACTTC. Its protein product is CASSQVVGTPYEQYF.

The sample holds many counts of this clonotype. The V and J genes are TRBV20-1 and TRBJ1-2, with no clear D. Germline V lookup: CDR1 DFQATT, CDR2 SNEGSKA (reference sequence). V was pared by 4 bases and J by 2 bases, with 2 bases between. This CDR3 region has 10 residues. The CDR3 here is CSATNYGYTF. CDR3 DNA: TGCAGTGCTACCAACTATGGCTACACCTTC.

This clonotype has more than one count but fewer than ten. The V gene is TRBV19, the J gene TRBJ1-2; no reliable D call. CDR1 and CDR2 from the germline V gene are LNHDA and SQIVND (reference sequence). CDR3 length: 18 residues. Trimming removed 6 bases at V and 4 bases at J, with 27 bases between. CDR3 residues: CASRGIDGREEPFYGYTF. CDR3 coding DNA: TGTGCCAGTAGGGGAATTGATGGAAGAGAGGAACCTTTCTATGGCTACACCTTC.

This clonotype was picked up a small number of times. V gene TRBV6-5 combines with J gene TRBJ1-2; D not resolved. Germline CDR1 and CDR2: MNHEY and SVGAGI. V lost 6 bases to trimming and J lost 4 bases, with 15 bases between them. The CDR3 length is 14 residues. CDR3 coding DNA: TGTGCCAGCAGGGCCCCCCGGACCGGCTATGGCTACACCTTC. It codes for CASRAPRTGYGYTF.

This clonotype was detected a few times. CDR3 residues: CASSLRRGLADEQYF. CDR3 DNA: TGTGCCAGCAGCCTTCGAAGGGGGCTGGCAGACGAGCAGTACTTC. This chain uses TRBV14 with TRBJ2-7, with 7 positions matching TRBD1. Germline CDR1 SGHDN, CDR2 FVKESK. This CDR3 spans 15 amino acids. V gave up 4 bases and J gave up 5 bases; unmatched junction bases: 11.